The sequence of this TCR beta chain was determined in a study of technical replicates of blood from several donors. Looked up from germline, CDR1 is SGHNT and CDR2 is YYREEE (reference sequence). This CDR3 has 15 amino acids. J was trimmed by 4 bases and V by 4 bases; bases with no gene match: 8. TCRdb keeps only in-frame clones here, not all; method: immunoSEQ multiplex PCR. The data contain about 84,000 clones, almost 98% of them singletons. This clonotype was obtained from a human donor in good health. Sequenced input: T cells isolated from PBMCs. The chain links TRBV5-4 to TRBJ2-3, with 8 positions matching TRBD1. The CDR3 here is CASSPGTGPPDTQYF. For the CDR3, the DNA is TGTGCCAGCAGCCCCGGGACAGGACCCCCAGATACGCAGTATTTT.